This entry lists 5 T cell receptor beta chains sequenced from one sample in a study of PD-1 blockade in classical Hodgkin lymphoma. In every patient, relapse followed autologous stem cell transplantation, while exposure to brentuximab vedotin differed. Repertoires were generated with immunoSEQ multiplex PCR, while TCRdb's copy carries only in-frame clones and drops some. The table lists 35,000 to 45,000 clones, approximately 86% of them singletons. Sequencing was performed on peripheral blood mononuclear cells (PBMCs), taken before the second cycle of nivolumab. These receptors were taken from a human donor with classical Hodgkin lymphoma.

Only one count was recorded for this clone. The chain joins TRBV4-1 to TRBJ1-2; TRBD1 agrees at 9 bases. The CDR3 has 15 amino acids. The ends lost 5 bases at V and 0 bases at J; junction bases unmatched: 4. The V gene's germline CDR1 is MGHRA and CDR2 YSYEKL. This CDR3 is CASSGNRGPNYGYTF. The CDR3 DNA sequence: TGCGCCAGCAGCGGTAACAGGGGGCCTAACTATGGCTACACCTTC.

V and J are TRBV6-1 and TRBJ2-7; TRBD2 matches 7 bases. Germline CDR1 MNHNS, CDR2 SASEGT. The CDR3 has 13 residues. J was trimmed by 2 bases and V by 6 bases; bases with no gene match: 4. CDR3 sequence reads: CASRTGGPYEQYF. The CDR3 DNA is TGTGCCAGCAGGACGGGGGGTCCCTACGAGCAGTACTTC.

The rearrangement uses TRBV2 and TRBJ1-2; no clear D gene. This CDR3 region has 15 residues. With 7 bases removed from V and 5 bases from J, the gap between germline ends came to 20 bases. From germline, CDR1 is SNHLY and CDR2 FYNNEI. Here the CDR3 reads CASTKNGVPEYGYTF. The CDR3 DNA is TGTGCCAGCACCAAAAACGGGGTTCCCGAATATGGCTACACCTTC.

This clone was detected a few times. The chain couples TRBV28 to TRBJ1-5; TRBD1 might be the D (5 bases). The ends were cut back, 6 bases at V and 1 base at J, with 13 bases in the middle. The CDR3 has 15 amino acids. Per the germline V gene, CDR1 is MDHEN and CDR2 is SYDVKM. Here the CDR3 reads CASRTPGASNQPQHF. Here the CDR3 DNA reads TGTGCCAGCAGAACCCCCGGGGCGAGCAATCAGCCCCAGCATTTT.

This chain joins TRBV28 and TRBJ1-1; D is unresolved. With 1 base removed from V and 0 bases from J, the gap between germline ends came to 3 bases. CDR3 length equals 13 residues. Germline V gene sequence: CDR1 MDHEN, CDR2 SYDVKM. CDR3 coding DNA: TGTGCCAGCAGTTTATCTGTGAACACTGAAGCTTTCTTT. Translation gives CASSLSVNTEAFF. The whole variable domain, remainder taken from reference TRBV28 and TRBJ1-1, is DVKVTQSSRYLVKRTGEKVFLECVQDMDHENMFWYRQDPGLGLRLIYFSYDVKMKEKGDIPEGYSVSREKKERFSLILESASTNQTSMYLCASSLSVNTEAFFGQGTRLTVV.